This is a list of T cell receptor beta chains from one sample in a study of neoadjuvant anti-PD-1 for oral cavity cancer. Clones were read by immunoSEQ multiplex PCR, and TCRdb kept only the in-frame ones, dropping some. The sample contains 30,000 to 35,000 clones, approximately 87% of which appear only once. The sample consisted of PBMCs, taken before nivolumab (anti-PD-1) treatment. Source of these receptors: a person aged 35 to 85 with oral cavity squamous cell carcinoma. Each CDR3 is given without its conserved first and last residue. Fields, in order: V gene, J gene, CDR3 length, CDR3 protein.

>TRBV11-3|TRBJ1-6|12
ASSSGTVNSPLH
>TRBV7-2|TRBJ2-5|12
ASTLGGLTETQY
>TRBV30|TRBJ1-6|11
AWSARDASPLH
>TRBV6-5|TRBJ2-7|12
ASPGWQGAWEQY
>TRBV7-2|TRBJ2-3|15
ASSRRGGAWNTDTQY
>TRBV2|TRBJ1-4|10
ASRQGVEKLF
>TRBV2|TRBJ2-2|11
ASSWDSLRELF
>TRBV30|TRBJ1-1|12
AWSSGSGGSEAF
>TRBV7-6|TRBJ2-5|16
ASSFVDIEGTGEETQY
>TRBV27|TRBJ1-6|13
ASSFSGTVGSPLH
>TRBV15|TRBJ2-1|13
ATRKDLDSYNEQF
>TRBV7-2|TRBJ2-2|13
ASSQRDWHTGELF
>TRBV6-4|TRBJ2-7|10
ASSVGVDEQY
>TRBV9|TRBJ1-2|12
ASSAGGGLDGYT
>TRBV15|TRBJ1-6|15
ATSRDWQGAYNSPLH
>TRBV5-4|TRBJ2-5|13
ASSLRGGPAKTQY
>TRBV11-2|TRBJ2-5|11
ASSVDRAETQY
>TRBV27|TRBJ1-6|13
ASSQRQNTNSPLH
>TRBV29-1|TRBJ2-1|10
SVDRGYNEQF
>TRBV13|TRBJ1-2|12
ASTYAQGAGGYT
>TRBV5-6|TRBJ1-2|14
ASSLTKRDRPYGYT
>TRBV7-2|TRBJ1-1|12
ASSSEGLNTEAF
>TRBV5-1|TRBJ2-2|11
ASSLDGTGELF
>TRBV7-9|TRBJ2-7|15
ASSSPTGPFSSYEQY
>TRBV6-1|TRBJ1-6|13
ASSEADGNNSPLH
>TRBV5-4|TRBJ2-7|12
ASSPGQGRGEQY
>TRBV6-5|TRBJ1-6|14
ASSWTRGLYNSPLH
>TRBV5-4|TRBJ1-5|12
ASSRDGGNQPQH
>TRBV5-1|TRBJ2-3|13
ASSGGPWGTDTQY
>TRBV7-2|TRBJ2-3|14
ASSSRTSGGTDTQY
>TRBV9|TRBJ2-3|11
ASSGQGRDTQY
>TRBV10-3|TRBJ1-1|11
AIAPGQNTEAF
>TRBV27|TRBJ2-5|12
ASSPDRGRETQY
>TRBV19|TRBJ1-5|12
ASSGTGGNQPQH
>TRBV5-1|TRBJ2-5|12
ASSFRETQETQY
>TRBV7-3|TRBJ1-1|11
ASSLTRNTEAF
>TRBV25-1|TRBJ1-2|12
ASSAGTVNYGYT
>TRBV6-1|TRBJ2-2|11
ASNYLNTGELF
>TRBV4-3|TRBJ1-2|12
ASSREQRSYGYT
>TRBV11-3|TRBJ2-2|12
ASRRDRGTGELF
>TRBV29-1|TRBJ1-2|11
SVALGFNYGYT
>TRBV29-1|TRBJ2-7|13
SVEVGSRSSYEQY
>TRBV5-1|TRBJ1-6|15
ASSFSERQGIRSPLH
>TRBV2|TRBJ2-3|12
ASGLGTRADTQY
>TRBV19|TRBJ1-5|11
ASSQSSNQPQH
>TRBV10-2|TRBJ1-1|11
ATTGLMNTEAF
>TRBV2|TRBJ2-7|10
ASSALGYEQY
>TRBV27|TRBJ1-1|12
ASSLENRGTEAF